The clone carrying this T cell receptor (beta chain) was observed a few times. Its specificity is unknown. Germline V CDR1 and CDR2: MNHEY, SMNVEV (reference sequence). V lost 0 bases to trimming and J lost 2 bases, with 10 bases between them. This CDR3 has 15 amino acids. This sample stems from a study of T cell repertoires in cytomegalovirus infection. Overall study context: The study used recently identified HLA-C-restricted and well-studied HLA-B-restricted CMV epitopes. Public TCR beta signature analysis indicated the presence of both CMV infection and matching HLA type. Study-level findings and limits: Clonotype analysis showed dominance of the ex vivo response by HLA-C-restricted CMV-specific TCR beta clonotypes.

One entry per CDR3 protein results from TCRdb running MiXCR on the reads. The repertoire holds about 360,000 distinct CDR3 sequences, with about 35% as singletons. The chain carries TRBV27 and TRBJ2-5; D not resolved. Sequences were derived from cultured PBMCs, sampled from culture after CMV antigen stimulation. The source of this sequence is a human donor in good health (CMV status not recorded). Some clones in this sample may be carry-over from other donors' samples. The CDR3 region is CASSLSGQFQETQYF. The CDR3 DNA reads TGTGCCAGCAGTTTATCCGGCCAGTTTCAAGAGACCCAGTACTTC.